The 29 T cell receptor beta chains listed next were all sequenced from one sample in a study of tissue T cells after allogeneic stem cell transplantation. Libraries were prepared by immunoSEQ multiplex PCR; TCRdb keeps only in-frame clonotypes and omits some of them. The sample shows about 7,700 clones, 35% to 40% of them seen only once. Time point noted: mouse harvest day 14 after allogeneic transplant. Mouse grafts combined 10^7 T-cell-depleted bone marrow cells with 10^6 splenic CD5+ T cells. Source material: skin. These receptors all come from a female BALB/c mouse given C57BL/6 T cells with graft-versus-host disease after an allogeneic hematopoietic cell transplant.

In regard to this clone: Mouse gene names and germline throughout. Read coverage stops 1 residue before the CDR3 terminus; the germline J gene supplies the remainder. The genes are TRBV20 and TRBJ2-1, with 10 bases identical to TRBD2. The ends lost 5 bases at V and 8 bases at J; junction bases unmatched: 6. The CDR3 runs 13 residues. Germline CDR1 and CDR2: GFQATS and STVNSAI. CDR3 sequence reads: CGALRDWGSEQFF. The CDR3 bases that were read are TGTGGTGCTCTCCGGGACTGGGGATCTGAGCAGTTC. The variable domain in full, completed from reference TRBV20 and TRBJ2-1, reads GALVYQYPRRTICKSGTSMRMECQAVGFQATSVAWYRQSPQKTFELIALSTVNSAIKYEQNFTQEKFPISHPNLSFSSMTVLNAYLEDRGLYLCGALRDWGSEQFFGPGTRLTVL.

By proportion, this clone is medium-sized. Germline and genes: mouse. The sequence runs out 1 residue before the end of the CDR3; the remainder is reconstructed from the germline J gene. The chain carries TRBV1 and TRBJ1-4; 7 positions match TRBD1. With V trimmed by 3 bases and J by 5 bases, 3 bases remained unmatched. Germline CDR1 is NSQYPW and CDR2 is LRSPGD (reference sequence). The CDR3 is 14 amino acids. The CDR3 here is CTCSARDRNERLFF. The covered CDR3 bases are TGCACCTGCAGTGCCCGGGACAGAAACGAAAGATTATTT. Full variable domain (outside the CDR3, taken from reference TRBV1 and TRBJ1-4): VTLLEQNPRWRLVPRGQAVNLRCILKNSQYPWMSWYQQDLQKQLQWLFTLRSPGDKEVKSLPGADYLATRVTDTELRLQVANMSQGRTLYCTCSARDRNERLFFGHGTKLSVL.

With respect to this clone: Gene labels here are mouse ones. The read gets to within 1 residue of the CDR3 end, and the germline J gene fills in the rest. The chain joins TRBV23 to TRBJ2-3; the table names TRBD2, a call not compared with the DNA. CDR1 is KGHTA and CDR2 is FQNQQP in the germline V gene. The CDR3 length is 16 residues. This CDR3 reads CSSSQLAGGAPETLYF. CDR3 DNA, as far as it was read: TGCTCCAGCAGTCAATTGGCTGGGGGGGCCCCAGAAACGCTGTAT.

This clone counts as medium-sized. Mouse gene names apply. The sequenced fragment ends 1 residue before the CDR3 boundary, so the rest is inferred from the germline J gene. The genes are TRBV3 and TRBJ1-2; D might be TRBD1 (6 bases). Trimming left V 7 bases short and J 2 bases short, with 11 bases between. Per germline, CDR1 SNHLY and CDR2 FYNGKV (reference sequence). The CDR3 length is 13 residues. The sequenced CDR3 bases are TGTGCCAGCAAGACAGGTCCTAACTCCGACTACACC. Translated, it gives CASKTGPNSDYT. The whole CDR3 reads CASKTGPNSDYTF.

Details on this clone: Germline and genes here are mouse. The read terminates 1 residue ahead of where the CDR3 ends, so the germline J gene completes it. V and J are TRBV13-2 and TRBJ2-3; D is uncertain. The CDR3 length is 13 residues. V lost 3 bases to trimming and J lost 0 bases, with 5 bases between them. Germline CDR1 is NNHNN and CDR2 is SYGAGS (reference sequence). The chain's CDR3 is CASGGPSAETLYF. The sequenced CDR3 bases are TGTGCCAGCGGTGGCCCAAGTGCAGAAACGCTGTAT.

With respect to this clone: Germline and genes here are mouse. With the read ending 1 residue before the CDR3 end, the germline J gene is used to fill in that end. The chain joins TRBV5 to TRBJ2-3, with 10 nucleotides matching TRBD2. The CDR3 is 16 amino acids. Germline CDR1 and CDR2: LGHNA and YNLKQL (reference sequence). Trimming removed 0 bases from V and 2 bases from J; junction bases left unmatched: 2. This CDR3 is CASSQDGLGAAETLYF. The covered CDR3 bases are TGTGCCAGCAGCCAAGATGGACTGGGGGCTGCAGAAACGCTGTAT.

This clone is judged medium-sized (0.01 to 0.1%). Mouse gene names and germline throughout. With the read ending 1 residue before the CDR3 end, the germline J gene is used to fill in that end. The chain uses TRBV26 and TRBJ1-6; D is uncertain. TRBJ1-6 is an open reading frame, and its role is uncertain. Trimming pared 0 bases from V and 7 bases from J, leaving 4 bases between. The CDR3 loop spans 13 amino acids. Germline CDR1 reads KGHPV; CDR2 reads FQNQEV (reference sequence). The CDR3 DNA, read in part, is TGTGCCAGCAGTCTGTCCCAGAATTCGCCCCTCTAC. This translates into CASSLSQNSPLY. The entire CDR3 is CASSLSQNSPLYF.

By sample fraction, this clone is medium-sized. Mouse gene names apply. The read ends 1 residue before the CDR3 terminus; that terminus is restored from the germline J gene. The chain carries TRBV26 and TRBJ1-4, with D unclear. The CDR3 spans 13 residues. Trimming took 0 bases from V and 4 from J, leaving 3 bases between them. Germline V gene sequence: CDR1 KGHPV, CDR2 FQNQEV (reference sequence). Partial CDR3 DNA: TGTGCCAGCAGTCTGTCACACAACGAAAGATTATTT. Protein sequence: CASSLSHNERLF. The full CDR3 protein is CASSLSHNERLFF.

To note about this clone: These gene names are mouse names. The read ends 1 residue early relative to the CDR3; the germline J gene fills the gap. V is TRBV15 and J is TRBJ2-1, with 10 nucleotides matching TRBD2. The germline gives CDR1 SGHND, CDR2 FRSKSL. The CDR3 sequence is 16 residues long. Losses at the gene ends were 4 bases for V and 3 bases for J; bases not matched to a gene: 6. CDR3 DNA, as far as it was read: TGTGCCAGCAGTTGGGTACTGGGGGGGGTCTATGCTGAGCAGTTC. Translating gives CASSWVLGGVYAEQF. The full-length CDR3 reads as CASSWVLGGVYAEQFF.

The sample holds a few counts of this clone. The genes and germline here are from mouse. The sequence runs out 1 residue before the end of the CDR3; the remainder is reconstructed from the germline J gene. The chain recombines TRBV1 with TRBJ2-1; 8 bases are shared with TRBD1. The V gene's germline CDR1 is NSQYPW and CDR2 LRSPGD (reference sequence). V shed 3 bases and J 2 bases; nucleotides not matched to a gene: 3. This CDR3 comprises 15 residues. CDR3 residues: CTCSALTGDYAEQFF. The CDR3 DNA, read in part, is TGCACCTGCAGTGCCCTGACAGGGGACTATGCTGAGCAGTTC.

This clone counts as medium-sized (0.01 to 0.1%). Germline and genes: mouse. The read ends 1 residue before the CDR3 terminus; that terminus is restored from the germline J gene. V usage is TRBV20 and J usage is TRBJ1-4; D perhaps matches TRBD1 (6 bases). Germline CDR1 reads GFQATS; CDR2 reads STVNSAI. V gave up 3 bases and J gave up 7 bases, with 12 bases separating them. The CDR3 totals 13 residues. The part of the CDR3 DNA that was read is TGTGGTGCTAGAAGGGGGGAGGGCGAAAGATTATTT. Translated, it gives CGARRGEGERLF. The full CDR3 protein is CGARRGEGERLFF.

In this sample, this clone turned up a few times. Gene names and germline refer to mouse. Read sequence stops 1 residue before the CDR3 end, and the germline J gene provides the missing end. The chain has TRBV26 and TRBJ2-2, with D unclear. V gave up 2 bases and J gave up 0 bases, with 7 bases separating them. Germline CDR1 is KGHPV and CDR2 is FQNQEV (reference sequence). This CDR3 has 15 residues. CDR3 in amino acids: CASSLDNANTGQLYF. CDR3 DNA (partial): TGTGCCAGCAGTCTGGACAATGCAAACACCGGGCAGCTCTAC.

For this clone: Germline and genes: mouse. Read sequence stops 1 residue before the CDR3 end, and the germline J gene provides the missing end. The rearrangement links TRBV26 to TRBJ2-2; TRBD1 matches at 10 bases. Germline V gene lookup returns CDR1 KGHPV and CDR2 FQNQEV (reference sequence). J gave up 2 bases and V 8 bases, and 2 bases lay outside the gene matches. The CDR3 contains 14 residues. CDR3 residues: CASGDRGNTGQLYF. The CDR3 bases that were read are TGTGCCAGCGGGGACAGGGGTAACACCGGGCAGCTCTAC.

Relative to its sample, this clone is medium-sized. Gene names and germline match the mouse. The CDR3 goes on 1 residue after the read ends, and that part is filled in from the germline J gene. V usage is TRBV26 and J usage is TRBJ2-2; 7 positions agree with TRBD1. Germline V lookup: CDR1 KGHPV, CDR2 FQNQEV (reference sequence). The CDR3 is 15 amino acids. V gave up 6 bases and J gave up 0 bases; unmatched junction bases: 4. The CDR3 bases that were read are TGTGCCAGCAGCCGGGACAGATCAAACACCGGGCAGCTCTAC. Protein product: CASSRDRSNTGQLY. The full CDR3 reads CASSRDRSNTGQLYF.

Worth noting for this clone: Gene and germline names: mouse. The sequenced fragment ends 1 residue before the CDR3 boundary, so the rest is inferred from the germline J gene. This rearrangement joins TRBV3 to TRBJ2-2; TRBD1 is a possible D gene (6 bases). The germline CDR1 and CDR2 sequences are SNHLY and FYNGKV (reference sequence). Trimming shortened V by 6 bases and J by 5 bases, and 10 bases separated the two germline ends. The CDR3 consists of 13 residues. The covered CDR3 bases are TGTGCCAGCAGGCCAACAGGGACCGGGCAGCTCTAC. Protein: CASRPTGTGQLY. Given in full, the CDR3 is CASRPTGTGQLYF.

In this sample, this clone is medium-sized. Germline and genes: mouse. The read stops 1 residue short of the end of the CDR3; the missing end is completed from the germline J gene. The chain is built from TRBV2 and TRBJ1-2; no definite D call. Trimming cost V 0 bases and J 2 bases, with 4 bases left between them. This CDR3 region has 13 residues. CDR1 LGHNA and CDR2 YSYQKL come from the germline V gene. The CDR3 bases that were read are TGTGCCAGCAGCCAAGAACAGAACTCCGACTACACC. Protein product: CASSQEQNSDYT. The complete CDR3 reads CASSQEQNSDYTF.

This clone turned up a few times. The gene symbols are mouse symbols. The observed sequence ends 1 residue before the CDR3 terminus, with the missing tail filled in from the germline J gene. The chain carries TRBV26 and TRBJ1-2; tentatively, D is TRBD1 (5 bases). This CDR3 has 14 amino acids. V lost 2 bases to trimming and J lost 3 bases, with 10 bases between them. Germline loops: CDR1 KGHPV, CDR2 FQNQEV (reference sequence). The CDR3 DNA, read in part, is TGTGCCAGCAGTCTGAGGGGTGGAGACTCCGACTACACC. It specifies CASSLRGGDSDYT. The complete CDR3 protein is CASSLRGGDSDYTF.

A remark on this clone: The gene names here belong to mouse. Sequencing ends 1 residue short of the CDR3 end; the germline J gene provides the rest. The rearrangement links TRBV1 to TRBJ1-1; D is unclear. Trimming took off 4 bases at V and 1 base at J, with 7 bases between the two ends. Germline CDR1 NSQYPW, CDR2 LRSPGD (reference sequence). The CDR3 runs to 13 residues. This CDR3 is CTCSGRRNTEVFF. CDR3 DNA, as far as it was read: TGCACCTGCAGTGGTAGGAGAAACACAGAAGTCTTC.

Of note for this clone: Gene names follow the mouse nomenclature. The CDR3 goes on 1 residue after the read ends, and that part is filled in from the germline J gene. This chain uses TRBV31 with TRBJ1-6; 7 bases match TRBD1. TRBJ1-6 belongs to the ORF category, with a function that is uncertain. The trim removed 0 bases at V and 6 bases at J, leaving 5 bases unmatched. The CDR3 is made up of 15 amino acids. Per the germline V gene, CDR1 is GKSSPN and CDR2 is SITVG. CDR3 amino acids: CAWSLPRQGNSPLYF. CDR3 DNA (partial): TGTGCCTGGAGTCTACCCCGACAGGGTAATTCGCCCCTCTAC.

This clone appeared a few times. Germline and genes here are mouse. The observed sequence ends 1 residue before the CDR3 terminus, with the missing tail filled in from the germline J gene. The chain joins TRBV5 to TRBJ2-3, with TRBD2 matching over 8 bases. V lost 2 bases to trimming and J lost 3 bases; unmatched junction nucleotides: 1. CDR3 size: 14 residues. In germline, CDR1 is LGHNA, CDR2 YNLKQL (reference sequence). The CDR3 bases that were read are TGTGCCAGCAGCCAACCTGGGGGGGCAGAAACGCTGTAT. This codes for CASSQPGGAETLY. The entire CDR3 protein is CASSQPGGAETLYF.

Regarding this clone: Gene names follow the mouse nomenclature. The read terminates 1 residue before the CDR3 end, so the remaining end is supplied by the germline J gene. The rearrangement links TRBV26 to TRBJ2-4; 10 bases align to TRBD1. In germline, CDR1 is KGHPV, CDR2 FQNQEV (reference sequence). V shed 4 bases, J shed 6 bases, and the junction held 4 bases outside the gene matches. This CDR3 is 14 amino acids long. The covered CDR3 bases are TGTGCCAGCAGTCGACAGGGGGCGCGCAACACCTTGTAC. Protein: CASSRQGARNTLY. The entire CDR3 sequence reads CASSRQGARNTLYF.

A word on this clone: Gene names are mouse gene names. The CDR3 end is not reached by the read, which stops 1 residue before it; the germline J gene fills it in. The chain recombines TRBV13-2 with TRBJ2-4, with D possibly TRBD2 on 6 matching bases. CDR1 and CDR2 from the germline V gene are NNHNN and SYGAGS (reference sequence). The CDR3 covers 15 residues. The V gene lost 2 bases and the J gene lost 0 bases, with 10 bases spanning the gap. Partial CDR3 DNA: TGTGCCAGCGGTGAGACGGGGACTAGTCAAAACACCTTGTAC. Translation gives CASGETGTSQNTLY. From start to end, the CDR3 is CASGETGTSQNTLYF.

This clone counts as medium-sized. Gene names are mouse gene names. The DNA ends 1 residue before the CDR3 does, and the rest of the CDR3 is filled in from the germline J gene. This chain connects TRBV1 to TRBJ1-2; D may be TRBD1 (5 bases). Trimming removed 3 bases at V and 2 bases at J, with 7 bases between. CDR1 and CDR2 from the germline V gene are NSQYPW and LRSPGD (reference sequence). This CDR3 is 13 amino acids long. The covered CDR3 bases are TGCACCTGCAGTGCCCGACAGAACTCCGACTACACC. Translating it yields CTCSARQNSDYT. In full, the CDR3 reads CTCSARQNSDYTF.

A word on this clone: The genes and germline here are from mouse. Sequencing ends 1 residue short of the CDR3 end; the germline J gene provides the rest. The gene calls are TRBV23 and TRBJ1-2; TRBD1, the D gene given by the table, was not confirmed from the DNA. The germline gives CDR1 KGHTA, CDR2 FQNQQP. The CDR3 sequence is 14 residues long. The CDR3 here is CSSSQSNRNSDYTF. The CDR3 bases that were read are TGCTCCAGCAGTCAATCGAACAGAAACTCCGACTACACC.

This clone is labeled large (0.1 to 1%). Gene names are mouse gene names. The read ends 1 residue early relative to the CDR3; the germline J gene fills the gap. This chain uses TRBV26 with TRBJ1-3; D call uncertain. Germline loops: CDR1 KGHPV, CDR2 FQNQEV (reference sequence). V lost 7 bases and J 0 bases, leaving 7 bases between the germline ends. The CDR3 spans 13 residues. CDR3 DNA (partial): TGTGCCAGCAAACTGAATTCTGGAAATACGCTCTAT. Translated: CASKLNSGNTLY. The CDR3 as a whole reads CASKLNSGNTLYF.

As for this clone: Mouse germline and gene names are used. The CDR3 end falls 1 residue outside the read, so it is completed with the germline J gene. The chain has TRBV26 and TRBJ1-3, with D perhaps TRBD1 (6 bases). The CDR3 is made up of 14 amino acids. The germline V gene has CDR1 KGHPV and CDR2 FQNQEV (reference sequence). V lost 6 bases and J lost 0, with 9 bases in between. The CDR3 region is CASSPRGSGNTLYF. The covered CDR3 bases are TGTGCCAGCAGCCCCAGGGGTTCTGGAAATACGCTCTAT.

Concerning this clone: Mouse gene names apply. The CDR3 goes on 1 residue after the read ends, and that part is filled in from the germline J gene. This rearrangement joins TRBV26 to TRBJ2-2; no firm D call. CDR3 length: 13 residues. Germline CDR1 is KGHPV and CDR2 is FQNQEV (reference sequence). The V end lost 0 bases, the J end lost 3 bases, and 2 bases lay between the germline ends. The part of the CDR3 DNA that was read is TGTGCCAGCAGTCTGTCGGACACCGGGCAGCTCTAC. Its translation is CASSLSDTGQLY. The entire CDR3 is CASSLSDTGQLYF.

This clone was counted between two and nine times. Each gene name is a mouse one. The read ends 1 residue before the CDR3 terminus; that terminus is restored from the germline J gene. This sequence joins TRBV26 and TRBJ1-3, with 7 bases that match TRBD1. The germline gives CDR1 KGHPV, CDR2 FQNQEV (reference sequence). This CDR3 spans 14 amino acids. V trimming: 4 bases; J trimming: 2 bases; junction bases outside the gene matches: 2. CDR3 bases read: TGTGCCAGCAGTCCCGACAGGGCTGGAAATACGCTCTAT. Translated, it gives CASSPDRAGNTLY. Given in full, the CDR3 is CASSPDRAGNTLYF.

This clone was seen only a few times. Each gene name is a mouse one. Read data end 1 residue before the CDR3 end; the end is taken from the germline J gene. The chain combines TRBV23 with TRBJ1-2; TRBD1, the table's D call, was not compared with the DNA. CDR1 KGHTA and CDR2 FQNQQP come from the germline V gene. CDR3 length: 13 amino acids. CDR3 DNA, as far as it was read: TGCTCCAGCAGTCAAGACAGAAACTCCGACTACACC. It yields the protein CSSSQDRNSDYT. The full CDR3 protein reads CSSSQDRNSDYTF.